Listed here are 32 T cell receptor beta chains from one sample, sequenced in a study of cytomegalovirus exposure and HLA in healthy donors (dated by TCRdb to 2017 to 2019). The library was generated by the immunoSEQ multiplex PCR assay. For the multiplex PCR, a mixture combining 60 forward primers for TCR Vbeta segments and 13 reverse primers for TCR Jbeta segments was used. Not all clones reach the TCRdb copy of this immuneACCESS table, which keeps in-frame sequences only. Checked studies attribute under half of the gap to unresolved V genes and leave the rest unexplained. The sample contains about 240,000 clones, 78% of them found a single time. About 0.45% of the sample lies in the top ten. The sequenced sample was PBMCs. These receptors all stem from a boy between 10 and 17 years old in good health and CMV-seronegative.

The chain couples TRBV10-2 to TRBJ1-1; D unclear. The V and J ends lost 3 bases and 7 bases respectively, with 9 bases between them. The CDR3 is 12 amino acids. Germline V gene data show CDR1 as WSHSY and CDR2 as SAAADI. The CDR3 DNA reads TGCGCCAGCAGTGACGGAGAGTTTGAAGCTTTCTTT. Its translation is CASSDGEFEAFF.

Here the CDR3 DNA reads TGCGCCAGCAGCCAAGATACAGGGATTAATTCACCCCTCCACTTT. Its translation is CASSQDTGINSPLHF. The chain employs TRBV5-1 and TRBJ1-6; maybe TRBD1 (6 bases). V was pared by 4 bases and J by 6 bases, with 14 bases between. This CDR3 spans 15 amino acids. Germline V gene sequence: CDR1 SGHRS, CDR2 YFSETQ. Full variable domain (outside the CDR3, taken from reference TRBV5-1 and TRBJ1-6): KAGVTQTPRYLIKTRGQQVTLSCSPISGHRSVSWYQQTPGQGLQFLFEYFSETQRNKGNFPGRFSGRQFSNSRSEMNVSTLELGDSALYLCASSQDTGINSPLHFGNGTRLTVT.

The chain joins TRBV27 to TRBJ2-1, with 7 bases matching TRBD2. This CDR3 contains 15 residues. V dropped 4 bases and J dropped 5; count of bases not matched to a gene: 8. CDR1 is MNHEY and CDR2 is SMNVEV in the germline V gene (reference sequence). The CDR3 sequence is CASSSLAVTDNEQFF. In DNA form, the CDR3 reads TGTGCCAGCAGTTCGCTAGCGGTCACTGACAATGAGCAGTTCTTC.

This clone was observed a handful of times. V gene TRBV27 combines with J gene TRBJ1-2; 11 bases map to TRBD1. Losses at the gene ends were 6 bases for V and 7 bases for J; bases not matched to a gene: 10. The CDR3 sequence is 15 residues long. Per germline, CDR1 MNHEY and CDR2 SMNVEV (reference sequence). CDR3 sequence reads: CASSPGTGGWSGYTF. CDR3 coding DNA: TGTGCCAGCAGCCCCGGGACAGGGGGTTGGAGTGGCTACACCTTC.

The chain carries TRBV28 and TRBJ2-5; D is unclear. The DNA end favors TRBJ2-7, so the J call may be wrong. The germline CDR1 and CDR2 sequences are MDHEN and SYDVKM. This CDR3 contains 12 residues. The CDR3 region is CASSGVSHEQYF. CDR3 sequence (DNA): TGTGCCAGCAGCGGAGTGTCCCACGAGCAGTACTTC.

The chain couples TRBV27 to TRBJ2-7, with TRBD1 as a possible D gene (6 bases). With 5 bases removed from V and 4 bases from J, the gap between germline ends came to 18 bases. The CDR3 runs to 15 residues. The germline V gene encodes CDR1 MNHEY and CDR2 SMNVEV (reference sequence). The CDR3 protein is CASSLEQGYTYEQYF. The CDR3 nucleotides read TGTGCCAGCAGTCTCGAACAGGGTTATACTTACGAGCAGTACTTC.

The chain links TRBV27 to TRBJ1-1; no clear D gene. The CDR3 loop spans 16 amino acids. V dropped 1 base and J dropped 0 bases, with 12 bases sitting between them. The germline V gene encodes CDR1 MNHEY and CDR2 SMNVEV (reference sequence). CDR3 residues: CASSLLSELLNTEAFF. CDR3 nucleotide sequence: TGTGCCAGCAGTTTATTATCCGAGTTACTGAACACTGAAGCTTTCTTT.

CDR3 residues: CASSILGQGSEKLFF. CDR3 nucleotide sequence: TGTGCCAGTAGTATCCTAGGACAGGGTAGTGAAAAACTGTTTTTT. The V gene is TRBV19, the J gene TRBJ1-4; 8 nucleotides match TRBD1. The junction had 7 bases not matched to a gene; V was cut back by 3 bases and J by 7 bases. Germline V gives CDR1 LNHDA, CDR2 SQIVND (reference sequence). The CDR3 extends over 15 amino acids.

The V gene is TRBV11-2, the J gene TRBJ2-1, with 11 bases lining up with TRBD2. This CDR3 is built from 18 residues. Unmatched junction bases numbered 8, after V lost 3 bases and J lost 1 base. Looked up from germline, CDR1 is SGHAT and CDR2 is FQNNGV. The CDR3 DNA follows: TGTGCCAGCAGCTTCAAACGGGGACTAGCGGTTTCCTACAATGAGCAGTTCTTC. Amino acids: CASSFKRGLAVSYNEQFF.

The CDR3 nucleotides are TGTGCCAGCAGTTGGGCCTCTGGAAACACCATATATTTT. Translation: CASSWASGNTIYF. The chain recombines TRBV6-5 with TRBJ1-3; D gene uncertain. Trimming removed 4 bases from V and 0 bases from J, with 4 bases in between. The CDR3 consists of 13 residues. CDR1 is MNHEY, CDR2 SVGAGI, per germline.

This clone was counted only a few times. The rearrangement joins TRBV10-2 to TRBJ1-1; D remains unclear. V was pared by 6 bases and J by 2 bases, with 7 bases between. The CDR3 totals 12 residues. CDR1 is WSHSY and CDR2 is SAAADI in the germline V gene. For the CDR3, the DNA is TGCGCCAGCAGCCCTTCTAACACTGAAGCTTTCTTT. It translates to CASSPSNTEAFF.

The rearrangement joins TRBV18 to TRBJ1-2; the D is unclear. The CDR3 loop spans 15 amino acids. In germline, CDR1 is KGHSH, CDR2 LQKENI. Trimming took 2 bases from V and 8 from J, leaving 18 bases between them. The DNA for the CDR3 is TGTGCCAGCTCACCAGTAGGGAGGGCCAGTGGCGGCTACACCTTC. Translation gives CASSPVGRASGGYTF.

This chain joins TRBV10-3 and TRBJ1-4, with 8 bases matching TRBD1. The V segment lost 4 bases and the J segment 3 bases; nucleotides outside the gene matches: 1. The germline CDR1 and CDR2 sequences are ENHRY and SYGVKD. There are 14 residues in the CDR3. For the CDR3, the DNA is TGTGCCATCAGTGCACAGGGGGCTAATGAAAAACTGTTTTTT. The encoded protein is CAISAQGANEKLFF.

The V gene is TRBV6-1, the J gene TRBJ2-1; 10 bases align to TRBD1. CDR1 is MNHNS and CDR2 is SASEGT in the germline V gene. V trimming: 2 bases; J trimming: 9 bases; junction bases outside the gene matches: 16. The CDR3 loop spans 18 amino acids. CDR3 sequence: CASSERTLRDRGLAEQFF. The CDR3, as DNA: TGTGCCAGCAGTGAACGAACCTTGAGGGACAGGGGATTGGCTGAGCAGTTCTTC.

The J gene is TRBJ2-5, the V gene TRBV7-2, with 7 bases lining up with TRBD2. Per germline, CDR1 SGHTA and CDR2 FQGNSA. With V trimmed by 2 bases and J by 9 bases, 12 bases remained unmatched. This CDR3 has 15 residues. CDR3 nucleotides: TGTGCCAGCAGCTTATCGCGGGGGTTGGGTTGGGCCCAGTACTTC. This sequence encodes CASSLSRGLGWAQYF.

This chain connects TRBV6-1 to TRBJ2-7; 15 positions match TRBD2. J lost 7 bases, V lost 4 bases, and 8 bases had no gene match. Germline V gives CDR1 MNHNS, CDR2 SASEGT. CDR3 size: 16 residues. As DNA, the CDR3 is TGTGCCAGCAGTGGCGTCGGGGGACTAGCGGGGGGAGAGCAGTACTTC. It yields the protein CASSGVGGLAGGEQYF.

The chain employs TRBV19 and TRBJ1-2; D not certain. V was shortened by 7 bases and J by 4 bases, with 16 bases between the two germline ends. Germline V gene sequence: CDR1 LNHDA, CDR2 SQIVND (reference sequence). The CDR3 has 14 amino acids. The CDR3 loop is CASKIRFLGYGYTF. CDR3 nucleotide sequence: TGTGCCAGTAAGATCAGGTTTCTCGGCTATGGCTACACCTTC.

The V and J genes are TRBV9 and TRBJ1-2; no clear D gene. The CDR3 spans 14 residues. V was pared by 4 bases and J by 4 bases, with 14 bases between. CDR1 SGDLS and CDR2 YYNGEE come from the germline V gene. Written as DNA, the CDR3 is TGTGCCAGCAGCCCACTTGGCGGACTCTATGGCTACACCTTC. Translation: CASSPLGGLYGYTF.

The gene calls are TRBV7-9 and TRBJ1-5; D gene unclear. Germline CDR1 reads SEHNR; CDR2 reads FQNEAQ (reference sequence). The length of the CDR3 is 16 residues. Trimming shortened V by 8 bases and J by 0 bases, and 17 bases separated the two germline ends. The CDR3 protein is CASSDGDWASNQPQHF. In nucleotides, the CDR3 is TGTGCCAGCTCTGACGGTGATTGGGCTAGCAATCAGCCCCAGCATTTT.

The rearrangement links TRBV5-1 to TRBJ2-6; D is perhaps TRBD2 (5 bases). V lost 0 bases and J lost 2, with 6 bases in between. The CDR3 loop spans 15 amino acids. The germline gives CDR1 SGHRS, CDR2 YFSETQ. The CDR3 is CASSLAEAGANVLTF. CDR3 DNA: TGCGCCAGCAGCTTGGCGGAGGCTGGGGCCAACGTCCTGACTTTC. The full variable domain, its missing parts supplied by reference TRBV5-1 and TRBJ2-6, is KAGVTQTPRYLIKTRGQQVTLSCSPISGHRSVSWYQQTPGQGLQFLFEYFSETQRNKGNFPGRFSGRQFSNSRSEMNVSTLELGDSALYLCASSLAEAGANVLTFGAGSRLTVL.

This chain uses TRBV5-1 with TRBJ2-3; TRBD2 is a possible D gene (5 bases). The germline gives CDR1 SGHRS, CDR2 YFSETQ. Trimming stripped 2 bases from V and 2 bases from J, with 15 bases between. The CDR3 extends over 16 amino acids. Here the CDR3 DNA reads TGCGCCAGCAGCTTCGGGGAGTATGTCTCCACAGATACGCAGTATTTT. Amino acid sequence: CASSFGEYVSTDTQYF.

The V gene is TRBV4-1, the J gene TRBJ1-4; TRBD1 matches at 9 bases. This CDR3 spans 16 amino acids. Per germline, CDR1 MGHRA and CDR2 YSYEKL. J lost 0 bases, V lost 4 bases, and 3 bases had no gene match. This chain's CDR3 is CASSLRDRATNEKLFF. DNA of the CDR3: TGCGCCAGCAGCCTAAGGGACAGGGCAACTAATGAAAAACTGTTTTTT.

This clone was seen a few times. J is TRBJ2-3 and V is TRBV6-5; TRBD2 matches at 8 bases. The CDR3 length is 15 residues. Per germline, CDR1 MNHEY and CDR2 SVGAGI. The trim removed 3 bases at V and 2 bases at J, leaving 4 bases unmatched. DNA for the CDR3: TGTGCCAGCAGTTATGGCGGGAGGTACACAGATACGCAGTATTTT. Translated: CASSYGGRYTDTQYF.

The chain combines TRBV10-1 with TRBJ2-3, with D perhaps TRBD2 (5 bases). The CDR3 length is 14 residues. Trimming left V 2 bases short and J 4 bases short, with 10 bases between. Germline lookup yields CDR1 WNHNN and CDR2 SYGVQD (reference sequence). The chain's CDR3 is CASSEGIAPDTQYF. The CDR3 bases are TGCGCCAGCAGTGAGGGAATAGCGCCAGATACGCAGTATTTT.

The CDR3: CASGAHWGSEAFF. Here the CDR3 DNA reads TGCGCCAGCGGGGCTCATTGGGGCTCTGAAGCTTTCTTT. V and J are TRBV5-1 and TRBJ1-1; weak D call: TRBD1 (5 bases). The germline V gene encodes CDR1 SGHRS and CDR2 YFSETQ. V was pared by 7 bases and J by 6 bases, with 16 bases between. This CDR3 has 13 residues.

The rearrangement links TRBV4-1 to TRBJ1-6, with TRBD1 matching 7 bases. V lost 3 bases, J lost 7 bases, and 6 bases stayed unmatched. The CDR3 totals 15 residues. In germline, CDR1 is MGHRA, CDR2 YSYEKL. The DNA of the CDR3 is TGCGCCAGCAGCCAGGCCGGGACAGCGAATTCACCCCTCCACTTT. Residues: CASSQAGTANSPLHF.

The chain is built from TRBV7-2 and TRBJ2-3; 13 bases map to TRBD2. The CDR3 extends over 16 amino acids. The trim removed 5 bases at V and 4 bases at J, leaving 6 bases unmatched. Germline-derived CDR1 and CDR2 are SGHTA and FQGNSA. CDR3 nucleotides: TGTGCCAGCAGCCTCGGACTAGCGGGAGCGGCAGATACGCAGTATTTT. Protein sequence: CASSLGLAGAADTQYF. The variable domain in full, completed from reference TRBV7-2 and TRBJ2-3, reads GAGVSQSPSNKVTEKGKDVELRCDPISGHTALYWYRQSLGQGLEFLIYFQGNSAPDKSGLPSDRFSAERTGGSVSTLTIQRTQQEDSAVYLCASSLGLAGAADTQYFGPGTRLTVL.

This chain joins TRBV7-9 and TRBJ1-5; a possible D gene is TRBD1 (6 bases). The CDR3 has 16 residues. The V and J ends lost 1 base and 2 bases respectively, with 12 bases between them. Germline values: CDR1 SEHNR, CDR2 FQNEAQ (reference sequence). The CDR3 sequence: CASSLEGGAGNQPQHF. The CDR3 coding sequence is TGTGCCAGCAGCTTAGAGGGGGGGGCGGGCAATCAGCCCCAGCATTTT.

The rearrangement links TRBV27 to TRBJ2-1, with 11 bases fitting TRBD2. The J segment lost 6 bases and the V segment lost 8 bases, leaving 6 bases of the junction unmatched. The CDR3 totals 14 residues. Germline lookup yields CDR1 MNHEY and CDR2 SMNVEV (reference sequence). The chain's CDR3 is CASVRLAGPNEQFF. As DNA, the CDR3 is TGTGCCAGCGTGCGACTAGCGGGACCCAATGAGCAGTTCTTC.

This clone was found once. The chain uses TRBV11-2 and TRBJ1-4; D gene uncertain. CDR1 and CDR2 from the germline V gene are SGHAT and FQNNGV. The CDR3 runs 14 residues. V lost 4 bases, J lost 8 bases, and 14 bases lay in between. CDR3 protein: CASSSKRGGEKLFF. In DNA form, the CDR3 reads TGTGCCAGCAGCTCTAAGCGGGGTGGGGAAAAACTGTTTTTT.

The chain couples TRBV29-1 to TRBJ2-1; D unclear. V was pared by 7 bases and J by 4 bases, with 14 bases between. Per germline, CDR1 SQVTM and CDR2 ANQGSEA. The CDR3 runs to 13 residues. The CDR3 coding sequence is TGCAGCGACGGCGGAATAAGGTACAATGAGCAGTTCTTC. Encoded protein: CSDGGIRYNEQFF.

The chain carries TRBV5-1 and TRBJ1-6; D not certain. The germline gives CDR1 SGHRS, CDR2 YFSETQ. V shed 8 bases and J shed 8 bases, with 14 bases lying between them. The CDR3 runs to 13 residues. The CDR3 nucleotides are TGCGCCAGTAGTGGCGCCGAGGATTCACCCCTCCACTTT. Translated: CASSGAEDSPLHF.